This TCR beta chain came from a study of OX40 agonist ivuxolimab in advanced cancers. Study in general: Ivuxolimab, which patients received intravenously every 2 weeks, was dosed at 0.01 to 10 mg/kg.

Overall study results and limits: Dosing at 0.1 to 3.0 mg/kg was accompanied by clonal expansion of CD4+ and CD8+ blood T cells by week 6.

Concerning this clone: What it binds is unknown.

V was pared by 4 bases and J by 11 bases, with 11 bases of the junction left unmatched. CDR1 and CDR2 from the germline V gene are SGHNT and YENEEA. CDR3 length equals 14 residues. Sequencing used immunoSEQ multiplex PCR; TCRdb keeps in-frame clones, though not all of them. This table has some 70,000 clones, 86% appearing once. This chain uses TRBV11-3 with TRBJ2-1; 7 bases align to TRBD1. This specimen consisted of CD4+ or CD8+ T cells sorted from blood, obtained in a trial of the OX40 agonist ivuxolimab. The origin of this receptor is an adult with an advanced solid tumor such as melanoma, head and neck, liver or kidney cancer. The CDR3 DNA follows: TGTGCCAGCAGCTCGTTAACAGGGGCTAGTCAGCAGTTCTTC. Protein product: CASSSLTGASQQFF.